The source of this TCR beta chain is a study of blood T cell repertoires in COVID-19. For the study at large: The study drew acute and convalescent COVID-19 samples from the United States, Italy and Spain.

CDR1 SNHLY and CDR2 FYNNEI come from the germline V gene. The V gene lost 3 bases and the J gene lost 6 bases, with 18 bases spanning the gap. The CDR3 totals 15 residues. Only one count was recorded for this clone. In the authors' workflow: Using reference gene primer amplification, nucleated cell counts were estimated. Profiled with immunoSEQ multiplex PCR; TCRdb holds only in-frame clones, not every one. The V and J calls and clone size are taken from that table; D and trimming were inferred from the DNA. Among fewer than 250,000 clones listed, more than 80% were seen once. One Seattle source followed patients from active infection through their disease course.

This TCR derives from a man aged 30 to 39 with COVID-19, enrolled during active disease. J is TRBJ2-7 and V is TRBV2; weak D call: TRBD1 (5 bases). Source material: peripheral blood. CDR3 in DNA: TGTGCCAGCAGTGATAGGGGATCTGGGGCCGGCGAGCAGTACTTC. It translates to CASSDRGSGAGEQYF.